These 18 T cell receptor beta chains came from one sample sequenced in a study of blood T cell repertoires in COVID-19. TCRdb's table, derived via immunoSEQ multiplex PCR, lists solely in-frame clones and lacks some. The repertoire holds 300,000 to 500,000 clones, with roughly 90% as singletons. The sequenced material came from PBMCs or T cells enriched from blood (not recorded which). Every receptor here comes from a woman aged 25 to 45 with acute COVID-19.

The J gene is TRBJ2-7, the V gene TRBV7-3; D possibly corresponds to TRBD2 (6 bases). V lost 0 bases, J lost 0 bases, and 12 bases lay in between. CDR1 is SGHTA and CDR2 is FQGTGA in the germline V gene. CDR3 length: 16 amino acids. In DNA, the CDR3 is TGTGCCAGCAGCTTAACGGGGCCGGGGGTCTCCTACGAGCAGTACTTC. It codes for CASSLTGPGVSYEQYF.

CDR3 residues: CASYKGLGFQGYTF. Here the CDR3 DNA reads TGTGCCAGCTACAAGGGACTGGGGTTTCAGGGCTACACCTTC. The J gene is TRBJ1-2, the V gene TRBV6-5; weak D call: TRBD1 (5 bases). The V end lost 8 bases, the J end lost 8 bases, and 21 bases lay between the germline ends. CDR1 is MNHEY, CDR2 SVGAGI, per germline. CDR3 length: 14 residues.

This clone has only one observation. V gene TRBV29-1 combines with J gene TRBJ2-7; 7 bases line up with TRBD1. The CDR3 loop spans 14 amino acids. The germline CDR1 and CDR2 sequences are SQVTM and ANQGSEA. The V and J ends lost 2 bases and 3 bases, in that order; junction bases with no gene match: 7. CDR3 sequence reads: CSVELRGQNYEQYF. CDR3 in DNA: TGCAGCGTTGAACTTCGGGGACAGAACTACGAGCAGTACTTC.

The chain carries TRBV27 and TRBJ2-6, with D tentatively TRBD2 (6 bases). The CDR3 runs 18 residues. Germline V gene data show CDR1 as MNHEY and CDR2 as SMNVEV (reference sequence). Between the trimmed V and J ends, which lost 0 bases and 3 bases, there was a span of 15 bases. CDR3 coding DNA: TGTGCCAGCAGTTTATCTCCCGGGAGCCTGTATGGGGCCAACGTCCTGACTTTC. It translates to CASSLSPGSLYGANVLTF. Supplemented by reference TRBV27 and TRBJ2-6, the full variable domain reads EAQVTQNPRYLITVTGKKLTVTCSQNMNHEYMSWYRQDPGLGLRQIYYSMNVEVTDKGDVPEGYKVSRKEKRNFPLILESPSPNQTSLYFCASSLSPGSLYGANVLTFGAGSRLTVL.

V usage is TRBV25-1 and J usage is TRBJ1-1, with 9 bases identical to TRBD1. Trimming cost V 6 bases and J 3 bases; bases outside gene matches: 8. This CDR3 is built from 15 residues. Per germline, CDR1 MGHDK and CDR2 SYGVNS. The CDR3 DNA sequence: TGTGCCAGCAGCTATCCCGGGACAGGGTACACTGAAGCTTTCTTT. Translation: CASSYPGTGYTEAFF. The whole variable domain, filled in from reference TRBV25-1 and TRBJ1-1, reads EADIYQTPRYLVIGTGKKITLECSQTMGHDKMYWYQQDPGMELHLIHYSYGVNSTEKGDLSSESTVSRIRTEHFPLTLESARPSHTSQYLCASSYPGTGYTEAFFGQGTRLTVV.

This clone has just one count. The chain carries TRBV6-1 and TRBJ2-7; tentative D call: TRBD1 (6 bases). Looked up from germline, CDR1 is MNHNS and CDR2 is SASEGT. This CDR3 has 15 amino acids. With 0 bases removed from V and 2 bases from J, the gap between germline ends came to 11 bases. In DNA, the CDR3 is TGTGCCAGCAGTGAAGCGGACAGCCCTGCCTACGAGCAGTACTTC. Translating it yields CASSEADSPAYEQYF.

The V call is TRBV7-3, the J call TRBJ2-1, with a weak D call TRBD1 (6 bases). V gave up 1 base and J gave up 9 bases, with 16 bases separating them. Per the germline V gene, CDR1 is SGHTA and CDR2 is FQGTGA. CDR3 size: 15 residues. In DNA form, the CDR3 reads TGTGCCAGCAGCTTAAAAGGTATTGGGGGCAGTGAGCAGTTCTTC. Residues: CASSLKGIGGSEQFF.

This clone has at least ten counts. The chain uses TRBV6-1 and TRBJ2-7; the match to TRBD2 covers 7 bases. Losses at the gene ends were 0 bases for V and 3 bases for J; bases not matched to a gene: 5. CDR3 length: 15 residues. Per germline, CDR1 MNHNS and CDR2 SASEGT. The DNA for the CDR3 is TGTGCCAGCAGTGAAGCGGCGGGGGAGAACTACGAGCAGTACTTC. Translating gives CASSEAAGENYEQYF.

The CDR3, as DNA: TGTGCCAGCAGCCCTACAGGGACCCACGAGCAGTACTTC. Its protein product is CASSPTGTHEQYF. The rearrangement links TRBV5-6 to TRBJ2-7, with D possibly matching TRBD1 (6 bases). V was shortened by 4 bases and J by 5 bases, with 13 bases between the two germline ends. The CDR3 is 13 residues long. The germline gives CDR1 SGHDT, CDR2 YYEEEE.

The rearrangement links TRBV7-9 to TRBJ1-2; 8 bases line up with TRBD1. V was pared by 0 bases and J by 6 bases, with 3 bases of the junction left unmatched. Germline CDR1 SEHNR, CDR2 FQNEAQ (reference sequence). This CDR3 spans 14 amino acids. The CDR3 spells CASSLAAGGDGYTF. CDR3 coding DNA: TGTGCCAGCAGCTTAGCAGCAGGGGGCGATGGCTACACCTTC. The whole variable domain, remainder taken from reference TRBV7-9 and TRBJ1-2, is DTGVSQNPRHKITKRGQNVTFRCDPISEHNRLYWYRQTLGQGPEFLTYFQNEAQLEKSRLLSDRFSAERPKGSFSTLEIQRTEQGDSAMYLCASSLAAGGDGYTFGSGTRLTVV.

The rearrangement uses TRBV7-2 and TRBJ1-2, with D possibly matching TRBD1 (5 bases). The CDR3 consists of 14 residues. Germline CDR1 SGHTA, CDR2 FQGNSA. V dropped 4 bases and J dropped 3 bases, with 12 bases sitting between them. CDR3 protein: CASSWDSADYGYTF. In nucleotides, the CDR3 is TGTGCCAGCAGCTGGGACTCGGCAGACTATGGCTACACCTTC.

CDR3 DNA sequence: TGTGCCAGCTCAGTAACCGGGACAGGGGTTGCCGAGCAGTACTTC. This encodes CASSVTGTGVAEQYF. This chain uses TRBV18 with TRBJ2-7; 10 bases are a match to TRBD1. Germline lookup yields CDR1 KGHSH and CDR2 LQKENI. This CDR3 comprises 15 residues. V was clipped by 5 bases and J by 6 bases; unmatched bases: 10.

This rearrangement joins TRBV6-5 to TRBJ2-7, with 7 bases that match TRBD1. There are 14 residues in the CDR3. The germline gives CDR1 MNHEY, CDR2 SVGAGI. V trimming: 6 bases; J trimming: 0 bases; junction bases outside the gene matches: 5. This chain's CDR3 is CASSRTGSSYEQYF. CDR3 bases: TGTGCCAGCAGCCGGACAGGAAGCTCCTACGAGCAGTACTTC.

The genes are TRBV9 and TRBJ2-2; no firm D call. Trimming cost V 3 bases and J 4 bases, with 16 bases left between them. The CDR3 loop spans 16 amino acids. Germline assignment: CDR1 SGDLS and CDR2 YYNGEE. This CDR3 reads CASSARQVIGTGELFF. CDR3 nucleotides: TGTGCCAGCAGCGCCCGACAAGTAATTGGCACCGGGGAGCTGTTTTTT. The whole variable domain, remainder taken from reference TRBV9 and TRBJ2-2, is DSGVTQTPKHLITATGQRVTLRCSPRSGDLSVYWYQQSLDQGLQFLIQYYNGEERAKGNILERFSAQQFPDLHSELNLSSLELGDSALYFCASSARQVIGTGELFFGEGSRLTVL.

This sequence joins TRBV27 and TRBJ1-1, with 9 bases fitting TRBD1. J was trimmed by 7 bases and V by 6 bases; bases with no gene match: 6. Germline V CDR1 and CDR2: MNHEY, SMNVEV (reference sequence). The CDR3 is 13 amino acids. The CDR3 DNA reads TGTGCCAGCAGCCGGACAGGGGACCGTGAAGCTTTCTTT. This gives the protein CASSRTGDREAFF.

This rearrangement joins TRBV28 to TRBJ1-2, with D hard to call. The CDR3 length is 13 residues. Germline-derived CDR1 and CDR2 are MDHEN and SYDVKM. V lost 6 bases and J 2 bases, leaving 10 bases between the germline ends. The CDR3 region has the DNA TGTGCCAGCAGCTTTGAGTCCAACTATGGCTACACCTTC. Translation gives CASSFESNYGYTF.

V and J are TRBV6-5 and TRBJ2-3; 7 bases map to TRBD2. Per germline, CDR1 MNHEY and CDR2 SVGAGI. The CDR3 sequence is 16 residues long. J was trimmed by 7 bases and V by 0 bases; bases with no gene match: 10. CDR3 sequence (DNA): TGTGCCAGCAGTTACTCCGCGGGGGTCGGCGTGTATACGCAGTATTTT. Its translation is CASSYSAGVGVYTQYF.

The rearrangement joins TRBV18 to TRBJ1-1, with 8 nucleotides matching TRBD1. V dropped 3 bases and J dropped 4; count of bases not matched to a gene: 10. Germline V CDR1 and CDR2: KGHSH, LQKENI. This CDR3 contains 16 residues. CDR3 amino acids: CASSPSPPTGATEAFF. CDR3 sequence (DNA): TGTGCCAGCTCACCCTCTCCCCCGACAGGGGCCACTGAAGCTTTCTTT.